The 22 T cell receptor beta chains in this list originate from one sample, sequenced in a study of blood T cell repertoires in COVID-19. Here immunoSEQ multiplex PCR was the method, and the copy in TCRdb shows in-frame clones only, minus some. The sample carries tens of thousands of clones, 60% to 80% recorded once. Sequenced input: peripheral blood. These receptors came from a human donor with active or convalescent COVID-19. The donor label of this sample is uncertain.

The chain has TRBV6-5 and TRBJ1-2; weak D call: TRBD1 (6 bases). V was clipped by 5 bases and J by 9 bases, with 19 bases between them. Per the germline V gene, CDR1 is MNHEY and CDR2 is SVGAGI. There are 14 residues in the CDR3. CDR3 residues: CASSHGRQETRYTF. CDR3 DNA: TGTGCCAGCAGTCACGGCCGACAGGAAACTCGCTACACCTTC.

The J gene is TRBJ1-4, the V gene TRBV28; D perhaps matches TRBD1 (5 bases). CDR1 MDHEN and CDR2 SYDVKM come from the germline V gene. The V end was cut by 6 bases, the J end by 2 bases, with 16 bases between. This CDR3 region has 16 residues. The CDR3 DNA reads TGTGCCAGCAGACCCTCTTGGGGGGGGACTAATGAAAAACTGTTTTTT. It codes for CASRPSWGGTNEKLFF.

The chain couples TRBV27 to TRBJ1-3; possibly TRBD1 for D (6 bases). V was cut by 3 bases and J by 4 bases, with 10 bases left in between. The V gene's germline CDR1 is MNHEY and CDR2 SMNVEV (reference sequence). CDR3 length equals 14 residues. CDR3 region: CASSLGGRGNTIYF. CDR3 nucleotide sequence: TGTGCCAGCAGTTTGGGGGGGCGCGGAAACACCATATATTTT.

V is TRBV28 and J is TRBJ2-2; TRBD2 is a possible D gene (6 bases). Germline CDR1 reads MDHEN; CDR2 reads SYDVKM. This CDR3 spans 14 amino acids. V shed 7 bases and J shed 5 bases, with 14 bases lying between them. In DNA form, the CDR3 reads TGTGCCAGCAAGCGCAGGGAGGAGACCGGGGAGCTGTTTTTT. Its protein product is CASKRREETGELFF.

CDR3 bases: TGTGCCAGCAGCTTATCCTTGACTAGCGGGAGAAATGAGCAGTTCTTC. Translation gives CASSLSLTSGRNEQFF. This sequence joins TRBV11-3 and TRBJ2-1, with 12 bases lining up with TRBD2. The CDR3 consists of 16 residues. CDR1 and CDR2 from the germline V gene are SGHNT and YENEEA. The J segment lost 7 bases and the V segment lost 2 bases, leaving 6 bases of the junction unmatched.

The chain carries TRBV12-5 and TRBJ2-5; TRBD1 matches 10 bases. This CDR3 has 16 residues. CDR1 is LGHNT, CDR2 FRNRAP, per germline. V trimming: 1 base; J trimming: 1 base; junction bases outside the gene matches: 3. CDR3 DNA sequence: TGTGCTAGTGGTTTGGGGACAGGGGGTTCCCAAGAGACCCAGTACTTC. Encoded protein: CASGLGTGGSQETQYF.

For the CDR3, the DNA is TGTGCCAGCAGGGTGGAGGGGGCGACCGCCTTGGGACTGTTTTTT. This sequence encodes CASRVEGATALGLFF. J is TRBJ1-4 and V is TRBV2, with TRBD1 identical over 7 bases. Per germline, CDR1 SNHLY and CDR2 FYNNEI. The CDR3 has 15 amino acids. V trimming: 6 bases; J trimming: 13 bases; junction bases outside the gene matches: 17. The full variable domain, rest sourced from reference TRBV2 and TRBJ1-4, is EPEVTQTPSHQVTQMGQEVILRCVPISNHLYFYWYRQILGQKVEFLVSFYNNEISEKSEIFDDQFSVERPDGSNFTLKIRSTKLEDSAMYFCASRVEGATALGLFFGSGTQLSVL.

The chain recombines TRBV12-5 with TRBJ2-2; the match to TRBD1 covers 12 bases. This CDR3 spans 17 amino acids. The ends lost 6 bases at V and 4 bases at J; junction bases unmatched: 9. Germline V gene data show CDR1 as LGHNT and CDR2 as FRNRAP. The CDR3 DNA follows: TGTGCTAGTGGGAGGGACAGGGGGCAGGCCAGCACCGGGGAGCTGTTTTTT. Amino acids: CASGRDRGQASTGELFF.

The chain uses TRBV3-1 (or the pseudogene TRBV3-2) and TRBJ2-5, with TRBD2 matching 14 bases. The CDR3 loop spans 16 amino acids. With V trimmed by 5 bases and J by 5 bases, 7 bases remained unmatched. Looked up from germline, CDR1 is LGHDT and CDR2 is YNNKEL (reference sequence). CDR3 DNA sequence: TGTGCCAGCAGCTCCGGGACTAGCGGGAGCAGGGAGACCCAGTACTTC. It encodes CASSSGTSGSRETQYF.

This clone turned up a few times. This chain connects TRBV27 to TRBJ2-5, with 12 bases aligning to TRBD2. Germline V gene sequence: CDR1 MNHEY, CDR2 SMNVEV (reference sequence). V trimming: 2 bases; J trimming: 5 bases; junction bases outside the gene matches: 3. CDR3 length: 15 residues. DNA of the CDR3: TGTGCCAGCAGTTTACGGGGACTAGCGGGTGAGACCCAGTACTTC. Amino acids: CASSLRGLAGETQYF.

The chain employs TRBV9 and TRBJ2-5; the match to TRBD2 covers 12 bases. V was clipped by 0 bases and J by 2 bases; unmatched bases: 5. The V gene's germline CDR1 is SGDLS and CDR2 YYNGEE. The CDR3 length is 17 residues. CDR3 in DNA: TGTGCCAGCAGCGTAGGTAACCTAGCGGGAGGGCAAGAGACCCAGTACTTC. It yields the protein CASSVGNLAGGQETQYF.

The rearrangement links TRBV19 to TRBJ1-2, with 8 positions matching TRBD1. V lost 5 bases, J lost 2 bases, and 10 bases stayed unmatched. The CDR3 loop spans 16 amino acids. Germline V lookup: CDR1 LNHDA, CDR2 SQIVND (reference sequence). The CDR3 sequence is CASSPQRQGTNYGYTF. Written as DNA, the CDR3 is TGTGCCAGTAGTCCGCAAAGACAGGGGACAAACTATGGCTACACCTTC.

V is TRBV5-4 and J is TRBJ2-7; 7 bases line up with TRBD1. The trim removed 2 bases at V and 3 bases at J, leaving 5 bases unmatched. This CDR3 spans 14 amino acids. Germline CDR1 and CDR2: SGHNT and YYREEE (reference sequence). CDR3 sequence (DNA): TGTGCCAGCAGCTTTGTCCGGGACAGCTACGAGCAGTACTTC. Encoded protein: CASSFVRDSYEQYF. Full variable domain (remainder filled in from reference TRBV5-4 and TRBJ2-7): ETGVTQSPTHLIKTRGQQVTLRCSSQSGHNTVSWYQQALGQGPQFIFQYYREEENGRGNFPPRFSGLQFPNYSSELNVNALELDDSALYLCASSFVRDSYEQYFGPGTRLTVT.

The chain links TRBV5-6 to TRBJ2-7; the D gene is possibly TRBD1 (6 bases). V lost 1 base and J lost 5, with 13 bases in between. The CDR3 covers 14 residues. Per germline, CDR1 SGHDT and CDR2 YYEEEE. This chain's CDR3 is CASSLLSGAHEQYF. CDR3 bases: TGTGCCAGCAGCTTGCTGTCAGGGGCCCACGAGCAGTACTTC. Full variable domain (remainder filled in from reference TRBV5-6 and TRBJ2-7): DAGVTQSPTHLIKTRGQQVTLRCSPKSGHDTVSWYQQALGQGPQFIFQYYEEEERQRGNFPDRFSGHQFPNYSSELNVNALLLGDSALYLCASSLLSGAHEQYFGPGTRLTVT.

This clone was seen a single time. CDR3 DNA: TGTGCCAGCAGTTCGGGACAGGCGGAATTCTTC. It translates to CASSSGQAEFF. This chain uses TRBV6-5 with TRBJ2-1; 8 bases fit TRBD1. Germline V gene data show CDR1 as MNHEY and CDR2 as SVGAGI. The V segment lost 4 bases and the J segment 16 bases; nucleotides outside the gene matches: 6. The CDR3 is made up of 11 amino acids.

This chain joins TRBV28 and TRBJ2-7; possibly TRBD1 for D (6 bases). The ends were cut back, 4 bases at V and 4 bases at J, with 20 bases in the middle. CDR1 is MDHEN and CDR2 is SYDVKM in the germline V gene. The CDR3 has 16 residues. Here the CDR3 reads CASSSSGATRWYEQYF. CDR3 nucleotides: TGTGCCAGCAGTTCATCAGGGGCGACGCGGTGGTACGAGCAGTACTTC.

This rearrangement joins TRBV6-5 to TRBJ1-5; tentatively, D is TRBD1 (5 bases). This CDR3 is 14 amino acids long. V dropped 6 bases and J dropped 3 bases, with 12 bases sitting between them. Germline V gene lookup returns CDR1 MNHEY and CDR2 SVGAGI. CDR3 coding DNA: TGTGCCAGCAGCCGTGACAGACTCAATCAGCCCCAGCATTTT. Its protein is CASSRDRLNQPQHF.

The CDR3 region is CASSQGQGMGEQYF. CDR3 sequence (DNA): TGTGCCAGCAGCCAAGGACAGGGGATGGGGGAGCAGTACTTC. The V gene is TRBV3-1 (or the pseudogene TRBV3-2), the J gene TRBJ2-7, with 8 bases aligning to TRBD1. CDR3 length: 14 amino acids. Looked up from germline, CDR1 is LGHDT and CDR2 is YNNKEL (reference sequence). J was trimmed by 7 bases and V by 1 base; bases with no gene match: 6.

The J gene is TRBJ1-2, the V gene TRBV28, with 7 bases that match TRBD1. Germline V gives CDR1 MDHEN, CDR2 SYDVKM. The V segment lost 3 bases and the J segment 2 bases; nucleotides outside the gene matches: 3. CDR3 length: 14 residues. The CDR3 loop is CASSFRGQNYGYTF. The CDR3 DNA reads TGTGCCAGCAGTTTCAGGGGACAGAACTATGGCTACACCTTC.

The rearrangement joins TRBV28 to TRBJ2-1, with D possibly being TRBD1 (6 bases). The CDR3 is 15 amino acids. V was cut by 6 bases and J by 2 bases, with 14 bases left in between. Germline CDR1 reads MDHEN; CDR2 reads SYDVKM. This chain's CDR3 is CASRLGQGTYNEQFF. CDR3 DNA sequence: TGTGCCAGCAGGCTGGGACAAGGAACCTACAATGAGCAGTTCTTC.

There are many counts of this clone. V and J are TRBV14 and TRBJ2-7; perhaps TRBD1 as D (5 bases). From germline, CDR1 is SGHDN and CDR2 FVKESK. The CDR3 sequence is 14 residues long. The V gene lost 2 bases and the J gene lost 4 bases, with 12 bases spanning the gap. The DNA for the CDR3 is TGTGCCAGCAGCCAACCAGGGTTCGGTTACGAGCAGTACTTC. The encoded protein is CASSQPGFGYEQYF.

Note on this clone: Because the CDR3's place on the DNA is in doubt, the DNA is left out and the CDR3 is given as listed by TCRdb. The V gene is TRBV21-1, the J gene TRBJ1-1; the listed D gene, TRBD1, was not tested against the DNA. TRBV21-1 is tagged as a pseudogene. Both ends counted, the CDR3 spans 15 residues. CDR3 amino acids: CASSKEVARGTEAFF.